The clone carrying this T cell receptor (beta chain) appeared a few times. Using its own MiXCR run on the 5' RACE reads, TCRdb lists one record per CDR3 protein. The repertoire holds hundreds of thousands of distinct CDR3 sequences, with over 9% as singletons. This sample is drawn from a study of identical twins. After removal of 6 bases from V and 10 bases from J, the junction contained 10 bases not matched to a gene. Germline CDR1 reads PRHDT; CDR2 reads FYEKMQ (reference sequence). The CDR3 extends over 15 amino acids. Separately, the same data were catalogued under a study of yellow fever vaccine responses in identical twins.

Source material: CD8+ T cells sorted from blood. The TCR originated in a woman aged 18-35 years in good health. The chain recombines TRBV13 with TRBJ2-1; the match to TRBD2 covers 12 bases. The CDR3 nucleotides read TGTGCCAGCAGACACCCTAGCGGGGGGGCCTGGGAGCAGTTCTTC. Translated: CASRHPSGGAWEQFF.